The entry below gives a single T cell receptor (beta chain) sequence along with its context. The antigen is unknown. Deletions cut 3 bases from V and 4 bases from J, with 16 bases between. Germline CDR1 is DFQATT and CDR2 is SNEGSKA (reference sequence). This CDR3 comprises 14 residues. The data originate from a study of T cell repertoires in cytomegalovirus infection. The wider study: Use of recently identified HLA-C-restricted and well-studied HLA-B-restricted CMV epitopes was part of the study. CMV infection and matching HLA type were both indicated by public TCR beta signatures. Study-level points and caveats: HLA-C-restricted CMV clonotypes gave the most frequent clonotype in two of eight donors.

In TCRdb, the reads were re-called with MiXCR into one record per CDR3 protein. This table holds tens of thousands of distinct CDR3 sequences, roughly half found once. The receptor was isolated from a human donor in good health (CMV status not recorded). Some clones in this sample may be carry-over from other donors' samples. The J gene is TRBJ2-7, the V gene TRBV20-1; possible D gene TRBD2, 5 bases. Sequencing used CD8+ T cells from cultured PBMCs, obtained from culture after CMV antigen stimulation. The CDR3 DNA reads as TGCAGTGCTAGCTTAATAGCGAGTGCTTACGAGCAGTACTTC. Translation gives CSASLIASAYEQYF.